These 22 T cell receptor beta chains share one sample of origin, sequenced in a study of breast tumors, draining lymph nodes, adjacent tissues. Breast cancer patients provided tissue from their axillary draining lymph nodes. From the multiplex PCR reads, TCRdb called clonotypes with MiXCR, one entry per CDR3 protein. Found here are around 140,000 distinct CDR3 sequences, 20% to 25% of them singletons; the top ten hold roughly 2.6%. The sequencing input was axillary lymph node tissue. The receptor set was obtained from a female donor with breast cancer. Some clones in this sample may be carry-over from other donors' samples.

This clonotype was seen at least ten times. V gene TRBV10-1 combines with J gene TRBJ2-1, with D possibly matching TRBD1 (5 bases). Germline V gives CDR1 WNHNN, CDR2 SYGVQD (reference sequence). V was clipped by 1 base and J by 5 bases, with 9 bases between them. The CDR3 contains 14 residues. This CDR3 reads CASSEWQGHNEQFF. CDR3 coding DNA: TGCGCCAGCAGTGAGTGGCAGGGCCACAATGAGCAGTTCTTC.

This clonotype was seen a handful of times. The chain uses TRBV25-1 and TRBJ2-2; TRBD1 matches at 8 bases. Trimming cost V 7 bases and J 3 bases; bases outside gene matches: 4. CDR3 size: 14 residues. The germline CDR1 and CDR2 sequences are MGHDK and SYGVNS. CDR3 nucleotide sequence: TGTGCCAGCATACAGGGGGGTGACACCGGGGAGCTGTTTTTT. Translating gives CASIQGGDTGELFF.

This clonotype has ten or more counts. The CDR3: CASSLLPGTSGSGNEQFF. CDR3 DNA: TGTGCCAGCAGTTTACTCCCCGGGACTAGCGGGAGTGGCAATGAGCAGTTCTTC. This chain joins TRBV12-3 or TRBV12-4 and TRBJ2-1; 14 nucleotides align to TRBD2. V dropped 2 bases and J dropped 6; count of bases not matched to a gene: 9. The CDR3 has 18 amino acids.

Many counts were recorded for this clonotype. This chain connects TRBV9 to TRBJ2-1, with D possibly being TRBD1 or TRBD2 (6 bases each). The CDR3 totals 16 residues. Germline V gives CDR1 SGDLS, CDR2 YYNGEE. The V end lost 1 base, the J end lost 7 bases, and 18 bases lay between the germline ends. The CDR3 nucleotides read TGTGCCAGCAGCGTACGCAATGGGGGGCAGAAGAATGAGCAGTTCTTC. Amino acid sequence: CASSVRNGGQKNEQFF. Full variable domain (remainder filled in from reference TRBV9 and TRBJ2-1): DSGVTQTPKHLITATGQRVTLRCSPRSGDLSVYWYQQSLDQGLQFLIQYYNGEERAKGNILERFSAQQFPDLHSELNLSSLELGDSALYFCASSVRNGGQKNEQFFGPGTRLTVL.

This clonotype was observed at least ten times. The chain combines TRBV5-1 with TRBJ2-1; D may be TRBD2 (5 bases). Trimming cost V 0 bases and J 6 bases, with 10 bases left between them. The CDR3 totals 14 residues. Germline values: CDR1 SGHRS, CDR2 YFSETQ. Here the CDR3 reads CASSLGTSPNEQFF. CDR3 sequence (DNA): TGCGCCAGCAGCTTGGGGACTTCTCCCAATGAGCAGTTCTTC.

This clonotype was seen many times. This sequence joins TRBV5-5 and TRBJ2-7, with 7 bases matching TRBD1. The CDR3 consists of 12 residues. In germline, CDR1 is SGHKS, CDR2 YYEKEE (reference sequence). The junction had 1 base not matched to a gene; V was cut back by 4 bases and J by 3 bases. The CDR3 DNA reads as TGTGCCAGCAGCCGGGACAGCTACGAGCAGTACTTC. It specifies CASSRDSYEQYF.

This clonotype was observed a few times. DNA of the CDR3: TGTGCCAGCAGCCAAGATAAGGCGGGACAGGGGGACTATGGCTACACCTTC. Translated: CASSQDKAGQGDYGYTF. This chain joins TRBV3-2 and TRBJ1-2; the D call in the table, TRBD1, was not verified against the DNA. TRBV3-2 is termed a pseudogene. The CDR3 runs 17 residues.

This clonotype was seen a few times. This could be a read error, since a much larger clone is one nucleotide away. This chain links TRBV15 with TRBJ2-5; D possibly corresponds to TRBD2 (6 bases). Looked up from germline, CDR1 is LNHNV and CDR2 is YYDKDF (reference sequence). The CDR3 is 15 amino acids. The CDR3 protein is CATSRVRGLQEAQYF. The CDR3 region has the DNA TGTGCCACCAGCAGAGTTCGGGGACTCCAAGAGGCCCAGTACTTC.

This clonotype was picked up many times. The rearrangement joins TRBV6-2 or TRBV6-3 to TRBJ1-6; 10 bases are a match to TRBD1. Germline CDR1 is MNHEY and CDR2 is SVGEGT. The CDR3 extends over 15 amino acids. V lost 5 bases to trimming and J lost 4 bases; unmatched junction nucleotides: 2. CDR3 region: CASSRDRGYNSPLHF. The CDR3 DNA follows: TGTGCCAGCAGTCGGGACAGGGGATATAATTCACCCCTCCACTTT.

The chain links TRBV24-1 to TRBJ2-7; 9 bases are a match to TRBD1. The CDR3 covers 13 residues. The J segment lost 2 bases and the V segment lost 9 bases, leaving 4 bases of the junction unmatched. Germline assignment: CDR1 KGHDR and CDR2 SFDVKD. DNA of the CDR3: TGTGCCACCCCCCGGGACAGGGCCTACGAGCAGTACTTC. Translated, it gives CATPRDRAYEQYF.

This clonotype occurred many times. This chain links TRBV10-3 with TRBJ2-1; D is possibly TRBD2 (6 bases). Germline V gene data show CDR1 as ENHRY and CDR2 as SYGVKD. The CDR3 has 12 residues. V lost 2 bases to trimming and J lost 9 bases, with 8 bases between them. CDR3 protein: CAISEVAAEQFF. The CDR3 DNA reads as TGTGCCATCAGTGAGGTAGCGGCTGAGCAGTTCTTC.

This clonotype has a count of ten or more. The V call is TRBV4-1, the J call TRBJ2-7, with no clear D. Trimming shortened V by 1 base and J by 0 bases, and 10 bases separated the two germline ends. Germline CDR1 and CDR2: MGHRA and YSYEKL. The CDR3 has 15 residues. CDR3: CASSQARSDSYEQYF. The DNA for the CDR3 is TGCGCCAGCAGCCAAGCGCGCAGTGACTCCTACGAGCAGTACTTC.

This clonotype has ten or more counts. CDR3 DNA sequence: TGTGCCAGTAGTATAGGGTCAGGGAACTATGGCTACACCTTC. Amino acids: CASSIGSGNYGYTF. This chain uses TRBV19 with TRBJ1-2, with a weak D call TRBD1 (5 bases). V lost 1 base to trimming and J lost 2 bases, with 8 bases between them. Per germline, CDR1 LNHDA and CDR2 SQIVND (reference sequence). CDR3 length: 14 amino acids. Full variable domain (missing parts from reference TRBV19 and TRBJ1-2): DGGITQSPKYLFRKEGQNVTLSCEQNLNHDAMYWYRQDPGQGLRLIYYSQIVNDFQKGDIAEGYSVSREKKESFPLTVTSAQKNPTAFYLCASSIGSGNYGYTFGSGTRLTVV.

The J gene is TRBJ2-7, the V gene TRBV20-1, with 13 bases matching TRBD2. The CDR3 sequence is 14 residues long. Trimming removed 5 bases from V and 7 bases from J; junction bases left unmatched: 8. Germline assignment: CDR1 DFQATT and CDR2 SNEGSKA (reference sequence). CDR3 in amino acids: CSAALLAGGFEQYF. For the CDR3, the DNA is TGCAGTGCTGCCTTACTAGCGGGAGGGTTTGAGCAGTACTTC.

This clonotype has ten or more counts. The DNA of the CDR3 is TGTGCCAGCAGCTTGGCGGGACAGATTTTGGAACTGTTTTTT. It yields the protein CASSLAGQILELFF. The chain couples TRBV5-6 to TRBJ1-4, with 7 bases aligning to TRBD1. The CDR3 sequence is 14 residues long. CDR1 and CDR2 from the germline V gene are SGHDT and YYEEEE. The V and J ends lost 0 bases and 12 bases, in that order; junction bases with no gene match: 8.

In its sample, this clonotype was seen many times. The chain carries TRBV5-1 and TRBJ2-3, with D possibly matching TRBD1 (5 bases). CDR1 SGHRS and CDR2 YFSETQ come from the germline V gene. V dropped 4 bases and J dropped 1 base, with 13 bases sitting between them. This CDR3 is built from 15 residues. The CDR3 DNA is TGCGCCAGCAGCCTCCGATCACAGGGCACAGATACGCAGTATTTT. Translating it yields CASSLRSQGTDTQYF. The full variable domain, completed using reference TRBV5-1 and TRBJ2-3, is KAGVTQTPRYLIKTRGQQVTLSCSPISGHRSVSWYQQTPGQGLQFLFEYFSETQRNKGNFPGRFSGRQFSNSRSEMNVSTLELGDSALYLCASSLRSQGTDTQYFGPGTRLTVL.

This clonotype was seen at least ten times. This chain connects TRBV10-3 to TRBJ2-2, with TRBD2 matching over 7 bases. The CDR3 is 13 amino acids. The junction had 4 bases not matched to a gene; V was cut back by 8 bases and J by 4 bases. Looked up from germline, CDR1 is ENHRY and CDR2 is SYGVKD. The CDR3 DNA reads TGTGCCATCCCTAGCGGTATCACCGGGGAGCTGTTTTTT. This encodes CAIPSGITGELFF.

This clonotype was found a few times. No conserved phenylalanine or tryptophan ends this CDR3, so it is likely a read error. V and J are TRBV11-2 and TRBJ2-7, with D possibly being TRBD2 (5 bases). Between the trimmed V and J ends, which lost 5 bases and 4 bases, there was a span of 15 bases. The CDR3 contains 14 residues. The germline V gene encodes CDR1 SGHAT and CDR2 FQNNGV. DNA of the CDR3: TGTGCCAGCAGCCGCTTACTCGGAGGATACGAGCAGTACCTC. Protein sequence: CASSRLLGGYEQYL.

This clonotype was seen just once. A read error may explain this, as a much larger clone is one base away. CDR3 sequence reads: CASRWTSGNYEQFF. The CDR3 DNA sequence: TGTGCCAGCAGATGGACTAGCGGGAACTACGAGCAGTTCTTC. V usage is TRBV28 and J usage is TRBJ2-7; TRBD2 matches 12 bases. The closer fit of TRBJ2-1 to the DNA end suggests the J call may be wrong. Germline V gene sequence: CDR1 MDHEN, CDR2 SYDVKM. The CDR3 has 14 residues.

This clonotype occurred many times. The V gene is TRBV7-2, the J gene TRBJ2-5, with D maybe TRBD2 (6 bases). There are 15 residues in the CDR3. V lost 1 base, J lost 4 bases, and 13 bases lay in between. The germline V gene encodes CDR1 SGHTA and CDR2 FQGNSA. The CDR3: CASSLVVTRGETQYF. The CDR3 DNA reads TGTGCCAGCAGCTTAGTGGTGACTAGGGGAGAGACCCAGTACTTC.

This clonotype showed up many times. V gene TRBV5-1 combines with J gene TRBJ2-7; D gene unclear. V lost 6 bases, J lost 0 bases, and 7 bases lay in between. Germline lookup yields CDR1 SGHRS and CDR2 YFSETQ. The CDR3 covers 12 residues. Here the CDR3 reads CASISGSYEQYF. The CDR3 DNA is TGCGCCAGCATCTCGGGCTCCTACGAGCAGTACTTC.

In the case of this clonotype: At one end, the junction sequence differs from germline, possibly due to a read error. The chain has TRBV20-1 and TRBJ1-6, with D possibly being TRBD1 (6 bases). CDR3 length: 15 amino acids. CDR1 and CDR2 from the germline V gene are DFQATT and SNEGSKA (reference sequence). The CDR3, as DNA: TGCAGTGCTCGGGACACGAGCTCCTATAATTCACCCCTCCGCTTT. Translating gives CSARDTSSYNSPLRF.